These T cell receptor beta chains were read from a single sample in a study of T cell responses to AZD1222 COVID-19 vaccine. Clones were sequenced by immunoSEQ multiplex PCR, and TCRdb holds only the in-frame ones, with some missing. The sample records 120,000 or so clones, 92% being singletons. The specimen comprised peripheral blood, sampled on day 0 of AZD1222 vaccination. These receptors came from an adult in good health. The CDR3 runs from the conserved cysteine through the conserved F or W. The D gene is left open where the match is weak. Part of the rows lack a size; the others show once, few, many or a class for expanded clones.

v_call: TRBV18; j_call: TRBJ2-5; clone_size: NA; d_call: NA; cdr3_nt: TGTGCCAGCTCACCAGATGTCGGGCAAGAGACCCAGTACTTC; cdr3_aa: CASSPDVGQETQYF
v_call: TRBV11-3; j_call: TRBJ2-2; clone_size: NA; d_call: TRBD2; cdr3_nt: TGTGCCAGCAGCCCCCGGACTAGCGGGAGCCATAACACCGGGGAGCTGTTTTTT; cdr3_aa: CASSPRTSGSHNTGELFF
v_call: TRBV19; j_call: TRBJ1-6; clone_size: NA; d_call: NA; cdr3_nt: TGTGCCAGTAGTCGGAAGCCTTTCTATAATTCACCCCTCCACTTT; cdr3_aa: CASSRKPFYNSPLHF
v_call: TRBV19; j_call: TRBJ2-3; clone_size: NA; d_call: NA; cdr3_nt: TGTGCCAGTAGTATCGAGATCACAGATACGCAGTATTTT; cdr3_aa: CASSIEITDTQYF
v_call: TRBV4-1; j_call: TRBJ2-4; clone_size: once; d_call: TRBD2; cdr3_nt: TGCGCCAGCAGCCCGTTACTACGGGGGGGAGATACCAAAAACATTCAGTACTTC; cdr3_aa: CASSPLLRGGDTKNIQYF
v_call: TRBV5-1; j_call: TRBJ1-1; clone_size: NA; d_call: TRBD1; cdr3_nt: TGCGCCAGCAGCTTGGGTGACAGGGGCTATGCCACTGAAGCTTTCTTT; cdr3_aa: CASSLGDRGYATEAFF
v_call: TRBV24-1; j_call: TRBJ1-5; clone_size: NA; d_call: NA; cdr3_nt: TGTGCCACCAGTGATTTGGGGGACGACAAGGCCCATCAGCCCCAGCATTTT; cdr3_aa: CATSDLGDDKAHQPQHF
v_call: TRBV30; j_call: TRBJ2-6; clone_size: once; d_call: NA; cdr3_nt: TGTGCCTGGAGTGTTGGGGCGGCCGGGGCCAACGTCCTGACTTTC; cdr3_aa: CAWSVGAAGANVLTF
v_call: TRBV9; j_call: TRBJ2-3; clone_size: NA; d_call: TRBD2; cdr3_nt: TGTGCCAGCAGCGTTAGCGGGGGGGCTGCAGATACGCAGTATTTT; cdr3_aa: CASSVSGGAADTQYF
v_call: TRBV19; j_call: TRBJ1-1; clone_size: NA; d_call: NA; cdr3_nt: TGTGCCAGTAGTAAGCGACTCCCGGGGGCGAACACTGAAGCTTTCTTT; cdr3_aa: CASSKRLPGANTEAFF
v_call: TRBV7-9; j_call: TRBJ1-1; clone_size: NA; d_call: NA; cdr3_nt: TGTGCCAGCAGCCACCTGGGGGGGGCTGAAGCTTTCTTT; cdr3_aa: CASSHLGGAEAFF
v_call: TRBV10-2; j_call: TRBJ1-4; clone_size: NA; d_call: NA; cdr3_nt: TGCGCCAGCAGTGGAGGTATAGGCCGGAATGAAAAACTGTTTTTT; cdr3_aa: CASSGGIGRNEKLFF
v_call: TRBV5-1; j_call: TRBJ1-6; clone_size: NA; d_call: TRBD1; cdr3_nt: TGCGCCAGCAGCTTGGGACGAGGACAGGGGGCCCACAATTCACCCCTCCACTTT; cdr3_aa: CASSLGRGQGAHNSPLHF
v_call: TRBV24-1; j_call: TRBJ2-5; clone_size: NA; d_call: NA; cdr3_nt: TGTGCCACCAGTGAGCCCCAGCAAGAGACCCAGTACTTC; cdr3_aa: CATSEPQQETQYF
v_call: TRBV12-3/TRBV12-4; j_call: TRBJ1-1; clone_size: NA; d_call: NA; cdr3_nt: TGTGCCAGCAGTTTTCGTAAGGAAGCTTTCTTT; cdr3_aa: CASSFRKEAFF
v_call: TRBV11-1; j_call: TRBJ2-3; clone_size: NA; d_call: NA; cdr3_nt: TGTGCCAGCAGCTTCCTCGGGACAGATACGCAGTATTTT; cdr3_aa: CASSFLGTDTQYF
v_call: TRBV30; j_call: TRBJ1-3; clone_size: NA; d_call: NA; cdr3_nt: TGTGCCTGGAGTGGAGGGAAGGTCGCTGGAAACACCATATATTTT; cdr3_aa: CAWSGGKVAGNTIYF
v_call: TRBV5-8; j_call: TRBJ2-1; clone_size: NA; d_call: NA; cdr3_nt: TGTGCCAGCAGCCGACCCCCGGACAGTTACAATGAGCAGTTCTTC; cdr3_aa: CASSRPPDSYNEQFF
v_call: TRBV7-2; j_call: TRBJ1-1; clone_size: once; d_call: NA; cdr3_nt: TGTGCCAGCAGCTCAAATGGACAGCTTGAAGCTTTCTTT; cdr3_aa: CASSSNGQLEAFF
v_call: TRBV11-2; j_call: TRBJ1-3; clone_size: NA; d_call: NA; cdr3_nt: TGTGCCAGCATCCAGACGAGGGGAAAAGCTGGAAACACCATATATTTT; cdr3_aa: CASIQTRGKAGNTIYF
v_call: TRBV6-5; j_call: TRBJ2-1; clone_size: NA; d_call: NA; cdr3_nt: TGTGCCAGCCGTTGGGCGGCCTCTTACAATGAGCAGTTCTTC; cdr3_aa: CASRWAASYNEQFF
v_call: TRBV4-3; j_call: TRBJ2-3; clone_size: NA; d_call: TRBD2; cdr3_nt: TGCGCCAGCAGCCTTGGACTAGTAGGGACAGATACGCAGTATTTT; cdr3_aa: CASSLGLVGTDTQYF
v_call: TRBV7-8; j_call: TRBJ1-1; clone_size: NA; d_call: NA; cdr3_nt: TGTGCCAGCAGCTTAGACAGAAACACTGAAGCTTTCTTT; cdr3_aa: CASSLDRNTEAFF
v_call: TRBV7-2; j_call: TRBJ2-1; clone_size: NA; d_call: NA; cdr3_nt: TGTGCCAGCAGCTTAATCTTGTACAATGAGCAGTTCTTC; cdr3_aa: CASSLILYNEQFF
v_call: TRBV19; j_call: TRBJ1-1; clone_size: NA; d_call: TRBD1; cdr3_nt: TGTGCCAGTAGTTCTCAGGGGGCCGGAACTGAAGCTTTCTTT; cdr3_aa: CASSSQGAGTEAFF
v_call: TRBV5-1; j_call: TRBJ2-7; clone_size: NA; d_call: NA; cdr3_nt: TGCGCCAGCAGCTTTTCGGGGGTCCAGGGGACCGAGCAGTACTTC; cdr3_aa: CASSFSGVQGTEQYF
v_call: TRBV2; j_call: TRBJ1-2; clone_size: once; d_call: NA; cdr3_nt: TGTGCCAGCAGTGACTTGGGTTACATCCGCTACACCTTC; cdr3_aa: CASSDLGYIRYTF
v_call: TRBV6-5; j_call: TRBJ1-1; clone_size: NA; d_call: NA; cdr3_nt: TGTGCCAGCAGCCTCGGGGGGGGCCTGAACACTGAAGCTTTCTTT; cdr3_aa: CASSLGGGLNTEAFF
v_call: TRBV30; j_call: TRBJ1-1; clone_size: NA; d_call: NA; cdr3_nt: TGTGCCTGGTCGAGGCTGAACACTGAAGCTTTCTTT; cdr3_aa: CAWSRLNTEAFF
v_call: TRBV11-2; j_call: TRBJ2-3; clone_size: NA; d_call: NA; cdr3_nt: TGTGCCAGCAGCTTAGATCCTCGGGGGTTGGATACGCAGTATTTT; cdr3_aa: CASSLDPRGLDTQYF
v_call: TRBV18; j_call: TRBJ1-2; clone_size: NA; d_call: NA; cdr3_nt: TGTGCCAGCTCACCATCGGGGGGCTACACCTTC; cdr3_aa: CASSPSGGYTF
v_call: TRBV3-1/TRBV3-2; j_call: TRBJ2-7; clone_size: NA; d_call: NA; cdr3_nt: TGTGCCAGCAGCCGCGGACAGTACGAGCAGTACTTC; cdr3_aa: CASSRGQYEQYF
v_call: TRBV6-2/TRBV6-3; j_call: TRBJ1-3; clone_size: NA; d_call: NA; cdr3_nt: TGTGCCAGCAGTTACTCGATAAGGGACACCGCCTCTGGAAACACCATATATTTT; cdr3_aa: CASSYSIRDTASGNTIYF
v_call: TRBV9; j_call: TRBJ1-1; clone_size: NA; d_call: TRBD1; cdr3_nt: TGTGCCAGCAGCGAAGGGACAGGGGGCTGGAACACTGAAGCTTTCTTT; cdr3_aa: CASSEGTGGWNTEAFF
v_call: TRBV7-9; j_call: TRBJ2-1; clone_size: NA; d_call: NA; cdr3_nt: TGTGCCAGCAGCTTAGGGGTCGAGGGTGAGCAGTTCTTC; cdr3_aa: CASSLGVEGEQFF
v_call: TRBV7-9; j_call: TRBJ2-4; clone_size: once; d_call: TRBD2; cdr3_nt: TGTGCCAGCAGCTTAGGAGCGGGGGGGCCGGACATTCAGTACTTC; cdr3_aa: CASSLGAGGPDIQYF
v_call: TRBV3-1/TRBV3-2; j_call: TRBJ2-1; clone_size: NA; d_call: NA; cdr3_nt: TGTGCCAGCAGCCAAGGAGGGAGGATATCCGGCTCCTACAATGAGCAGTTCTTC; cdr3_aa: CASSQGGRISGSYNEQFF